This entry concerns a single T cell receptor beta chain. Its recognized antigen is unknown. Nothing much larger sits one base from this clone, and base qualities are not available. Genomic DNA was extracted from sorted cells with the QIAGEN DNeasy Blood and Tissue Kit for TCRbeta CDR3 sequencing. High-throughput TCRbeta CDR3 sequencing was carried out commercially through immunoSEQ, with PCR amplification with bias correction and internal controls included. The study's processing was this. Unique productive TCRbeta sequences were defined by CDR3 nucleotide sequence where primers matched, otherwise by CDR3 amino acid sequence with Vbeta and Jbeta genes. As a correction for sorting error, sequences shared between sorted populations at a frequency ratio of 2:1 or less were discarded, and the remaining shared sequences were assigned to the higher population. A sequence counted as donor-reactive if, in CFSE-low cells, the sequence had a frequency of at least 0.01% and was expanded at least 5-fold compared with unstimulated cells. Repertoire divergence was quantified by Jensen-Shannon divergence using the top 100 TCRbeta sequences ranked by frequency. For any sample with multiple sequencing runs, sorting error was corrected in each run separately before the runs were pooled. TCRdb retrieved this table from immuneACCESS and kept in-frame rearrangements only. Not all clones are present; in checked studies, unresolved V genes account for under half, and no reason is known for the remainder. For V, J and clone size, that table is used; D and trimming come from the DNA. Here the sample has about 110,000 clones; 90% occur a single time. The ten largest make up roughly 0.31% of the sample.

The source of the sample is a study of Tregs in tolerant kidney transplant recipients (dated 2019 in TCRdb). About the full investigation: The transplants used related donors with nonmyeloablative bone marrow transplantation, and mixed chimerism in the human trials was transient. The study used TCRbeta sequencing to identify donor-specific regulatory T cells before combined kidney and bone marrow transplantation, then tracked those cells after transplant.

The time point label of this sample denotes: blood sample drawn before combined kidney and bone marrow transplant. Unstimulated Tregs (CD4+CD25+CD127-), CD4+ non-Tregs (CD4+CD25-), CD4 and CD8 cells were FACS-sorted from thawed PBMCs. The patients were 4 recipients of combined kidney and bone marrow transplants from the ITN036ST trial, and samples were available only for these trial subjects. Healthy control blood was processed by Ficoll density gradient to PBMCs and cryopreserved; patient PBMCs were collected before and after transplant. The investigation overall reported the following: Biological reproducibility was not directly addressed, though technical replication error appeared minimal. The study was constrained by small patient numbers, and validation of the findings is required in larger populations and under other immunosuppression protocols. For some patients the PCR primers changed over time, which made it impossible to compare the samples from those patients at the nucleotide level. Donor-specific Treg expansion was found to exceed global Treg expansion in tolerant patients, suggesting antigen-driven rather than nonspecific expansion. Expanding Tregs with activated donor B cells appeared to identify the most biologically relevant and donor-specific TCRbeta repertoire.

V trim: 3 bases; J trim: 0 bases; unmatched bases: 3. Counted from cysteine to phenylalanine, this CDR3 has 15 amino acids. Only CDR3 DNA remains: 45 bases, in frame from the first base. Taken from the germline V gene, the CDR1 and CDR2 loops are MGHRA and YSYEKL. The clonotype originates from a human donor who received a combined kidney and bone marrow transplant. Recombination linked TRBV4-1 to TRBJ2-7, with TRBD2 identical over 9 junction bases. Material: CD4+ T cells from blood, obtained before the transplant. The DNA sequence is TGCGCCAGCAGCCACCTGACTAGCGGCTCCTACGAGCAGTACTTC. This sequence encodes CASSHLTSGSYEQYF.